This T cell receptor beta chain was recovered during a study of T cell changes during pregnancy in multiple sclerosis. Libraries were prepared by immunoSEQ multiplex PCR; TCRdb keeps only in-frame clonotypes and omits some of them. The sample lists about 49,000 clones, around 89% seen once, with less than 6.5% in the top ten. V was clipped by 5 bases and J by 3 bases; unmatched bases: 6. The CDR3 contains 14 residues. CDR1 SGHVS and CDR2 FQNEAQ come from the germline V gene. The sample in question was peripheral blood, obtained after pregnancy. This receptor was obtained from a female donor in good health, enrolled as a control in a pregnancy study. The chain has TRBV7-8 and TRBJ2-7; 8 nucleotides match TRBD1. CDR3 amino acids: CASSPDRVSYEQYF. For the CDR3, the DNA is TGTGCCAGCAGCCCGGACAGGGTAAGCTACGAGCAGTACTTC. The full variable domain, completed using reference TRBV7-8 and TRBJ2-7, is GAGVSQSPRYKVAKRGQDVALRCDPISGHVSLFWYQQALGQGPEFLTYFQNEAQLDKSGLPSDRFFAERPEGSVSTLKIQRTQQEDSAVYLCASSPDRVSYEQYFGPGTRLTVT.